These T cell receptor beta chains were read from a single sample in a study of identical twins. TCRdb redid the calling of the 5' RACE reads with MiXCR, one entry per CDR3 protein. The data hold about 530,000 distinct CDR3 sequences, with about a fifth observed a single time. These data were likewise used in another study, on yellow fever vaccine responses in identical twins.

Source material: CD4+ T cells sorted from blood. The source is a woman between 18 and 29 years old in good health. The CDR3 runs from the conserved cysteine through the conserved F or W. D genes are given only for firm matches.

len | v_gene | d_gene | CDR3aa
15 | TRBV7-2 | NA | CASSPRGVDRPEQFF
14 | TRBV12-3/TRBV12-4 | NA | CASSFLDVGTEAFF
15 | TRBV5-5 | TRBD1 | CASSLSDRENEKLFF
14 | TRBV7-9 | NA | CASSSPRETYEQYF
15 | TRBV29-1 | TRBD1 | CSVGLGDRLTDTQYF
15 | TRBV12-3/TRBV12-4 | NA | CASSLKAGSSYEQYF
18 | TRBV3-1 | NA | CASSQGMKYRLSGNTIYF
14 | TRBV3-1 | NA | CASSLKGGNNEQFF
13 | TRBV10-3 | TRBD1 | CAISSGTENIQYF
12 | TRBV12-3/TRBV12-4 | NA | CASSQDMRGYTF
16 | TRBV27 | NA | CASSKGRAAESREQFF
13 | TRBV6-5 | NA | CASSFALNYEQYF
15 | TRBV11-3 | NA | CASSLVVDPFNEQFF
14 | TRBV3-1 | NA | CASSPVSDTGELFF
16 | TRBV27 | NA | CASSLDPRGTSNEQYF
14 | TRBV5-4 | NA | CASSLYSSLGEQFF
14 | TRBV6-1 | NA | CASSRDLEGEKLFF
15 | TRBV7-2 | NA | CASSFILGSGNEQFF